This T cell receptor (beta chain) originates from a study of regulatory T cells in long-lasting Graves disease. Described time point: newly diagnosed GD, antithyroid drugs for less than 3 months. RNA isolated from PBMCs was used to make the TCR library. A volume of approximately 10 milliliters of peripheral blood was collected in EDTA tubes. In building TCR beta libraries, iRepertoire HTBI primers were used together with Arm-PCR of CDR3 regions. TCRdb redid the calling of the multiplex PCR reads with MiXCR, one entry per CDR3 protein. The table records fewer than 650,000 distinct CDR3 sequences, 16% of them present only once. Germline V gene lookup returns CDR1 LNHNV and CDR2 YYDKDF (reference sequence). Deletions cut 1 base from V and 5 bases from J, with 18 bases between. The CDR3 covers 17 residues. This clonotype occurred many times. These data were likewise used in another study, on T cells in Graves' hyperthyroidism and ophthalmopathy. From that report: HTBI primers were used for first-round RT-PCR of the TCR CDR3. Blood samples included most of the expanded thyroid clonotypes exceeding 0.001.

The TCR was taken from a woman in her twenties or thirties with Graves disease. The chain joins TRBV15 to TRBJ2-1; D ambiguous. This specimen was peripheral blood mononuclear cells (PBMCs), taken at new diagnosis, from a patient treated with antithyroid drugs. The CDR3 DNA sequence: TGTGCCACCAGCAGAGTCTCTTCGCACCAACTTGACAATGAGCAGTTCTTC. Its translation: CATSRVSSHQLDNEQFF.